Following are 17 T cell receptor beta chains from one sample sequenced in a study of T cells in localized non-small cell lung cancer. Measured with immunoSEQ multiplex PCR; TCRdb has only the in-frame clones, and not every one. This table holds around 92,000 clones, approximately 91% found once. The specimen comprised PBMCs, sampled before any cancer treatment. The receptors come from a woman between 35 and 70 years old with stage II squamous cell lung carcinoma.

The gene calls are TRBV2 and TRBJ1-2; D perhaps matches TRBD1 (5 bases). CDR1 is SNHLY, CDR2 FYNNEI, per germline. The CDR3 totals 13 residues. Trimming took 0 bases from V and 4 from J, leaving 6 bases between them. The CDR3: CASSEAGTYGYTF. In DNA, the CDR3 is TGTGCCAGCAGTGAAGCTGGGACCTATGGCTACACCTTC.

The rearrangement links TRBV5-6 to TRBJ1-6; 9 nucleotides agree with TRBD1. The ends lost 0 bases at V and 8 bases at J; junction bases unmatched: 3. The CDR3 has 15 residues. Per germline, CDR1 SGHDT and CDR2 YYEEEE. The CDR3 is CASSLGDRVYSPLHF. In nucleotides, the CDR3 is TGTGCCAGCAGCTTGGGGGACAGGGTTTATTCACCCCTCCACTTT. The whole variable domain, remainder taken from reference TRBV5-6 and TRBJ1-6, is DAGVTQSPTHLIKTRGQQVTLRCSPKSGHDTVSWYQQALGQGPQFIFQYYEEEERQRGNFPDRFSGHQFPNYSSELNVNALLLGDSALYLCASSLGDRVYSPLHFGNGTRLTVT.

The rearrangement links TRBV5-4 to TRBJ2-3, with 9 bases aligning to TRBD2. Unmatched junction bases numbered 11, after V lost 4 bases and J lost 2 bases. The CDR3 runs 17 residues. CDR1 and CDR2 from the germline V gene are SGHNT and YYREEE (reference sequence). The CDR3 spells CASSPGGGRAITDTQYF. The CDR3 DNA follows: TGTGCCAGCAGCCCTGGGGGCGGGAGGGCAATCACAGATACGCAGTATTTT.

The chain uses TRBV6-6 and TRBJ1-5, with D possibly matching TRBD1 (6 bases). Germline loops: CDR1 MNHNY, CDR2 SVGAGI (reference sequence). The CDR3 loop spans 15 amino acids. Trimming took 6 bases from V and 2 from J, leaving 14 bases between them. The CDR3 sequence is CASSNREVGNQPQHF. CDR3 in DNA: TGTGCCAGCAGCAACAGGGAAGTCGGCAATCAGCCCCAGCATTTT.

V and J are TRBV5-6 and TRBJ2-2; 7 positions match TRBD1. Germline trimming cut 0 bases from V and 5 bases from J; bases unmatched to any gene: 7. CDR1 SGHDT and CDR2 YYEEEE come from the germline V gene. This CDR3 contains 16 residues. The CDR3 loop is CASSLVKRGRTGELFF. CDR3 sequence (DNA): TGTGCCAGCAGCTTGGTTAAGAGGGGGCGGACCGGGGAGCTGTTTTTT.

This clone was observed a few times. The chain employs TRBV7-6 and TRBJ2-1; 11 bases are a match to TRBD1. J lost 8 bases, V lost 3 bases, and 6 bases had no gene match. Germline V gene data show CDR1 as SGHVS and CDR2 as FNYEAQ. CDR3 size: 15 residues. CDR3 region: CASSFRDRGVDEQFF. The CDR3 DNA follows: TGTGCCAGCAGCTTCCGGGACAGGGGGGTCGATGAGCAGTTCTTC.

Only one count was recorded for this clone. The V gene is TRBV11-2, the J gene TRBJ2-1; 10 bases are a match to TRBD2. Trimming cost V 1 base and J 8 bases; bases outside gene matches: 14. CDR1 is SGHAT, CDR2 FQNNGV, per germline. This CDR3 is 18 amino acids long. The CDR3 DNA reads TGTGCCAGCAGCTTAGGGGGACTAGCGAGCCTGGGGCGGGATGAGCAGTTCTTC. This codes for CASSLGGLASLGRDEQFF.

V and J are TRBV5-4 and TRBJ1-4; possible D gene TRBD1, 5 bases. Germline lookup yields CDR1 SGHNT and CDR2 YYREEE (reference sequence). Between the trimmed V and J ends, which lost 3 bases and 6 bases, there was a span of 9 bases. The CDR3 runs to 13 residues. CDR3: CASSSQGDEKLFF. In DNA form, the CDR3 reads TGTGCCAGCAGCTCTCAGGGAGATGAAAAACTGTTTTTT.

In its sample, this clone was seen once. The chain carries TRBV7-8 and TRBJ2-7; no clear D gene. CDR3 length equals 11 residues. Germline loops: CDR1 SGHVS, CDR2 FQNEAQ. Trimming pared 5 bases from V and 3 bases from J, leaving 5 bases between. The CDR3 is CASSRNYEQYF. The CDR3 DNA reads as TGTGCCAGCAGCCGTAACTACGAGCAGTACTTC. The complete variable domain, with remaining parts taken from reference TRBV7-8 and TRBJ2-7, reads GAGVSQSPRYKVAKRGQDVALRCDPISGHVSLFWYQQALGQGPEFLTYFQNEAQLDKSGLPSDRFFAERPEGSVSTLKIQRTQQEDSAVYLCASSRNYEQYFGPGTRLTVT.

In regard to this clone: This sample also contains other DNA sequences that code for the same CDR3. The rearrangement links TRBV6-1 to TRBJ1-6; unclear D gene. V gave up 3 bases and J gave up 7 bases, with 13 bases separating them. The V gene's germline CDR1 is MNHNS and CDR2 SASEGT. This CDR3 has 15 amino acids. The CDR3 bases are TGTGCCAGCAGTGATCTAAGCGAACTAAATTCACCCCTCCACTTT. Protein sequence: CASSDLSELNSPLHF.

The chain uses TRBV7-9 and TRBJ2-1; D unresolved. V was shortened by 1 base and J by 4 bases, with 11 bases between the two germline ends. Germline V gene lookup returns CDR1 SEHNR and CDR2 FQNEAQ (reference sequence). CDR3 length: 15 residues. CDR3 sequence (DNA): TGTGCCAGCAGCTTAGGGGATCCCCCTTACAATGAGCAGTTCTTC. It encodes CASSLGDPPYNEQFF.

The V gene is TRBV10-3, the J gene TRBJ2-5; either TRBD1 or TRBD2 may supply D (6 bases each). This CDR3 region has 18 residues. Trimming stripped 5 bases from V and 5 bases from J, with 27 bases between. Germline CDR1 and CDR2: ENHRY and SYGVKD. The chain's CDR3 is CAISKGEKTGDRPETQYF. CDR3 nucleotides: TGTGCCATCAGTAAGGGGGAGAAGACGGGAGACCGACCGGAGACCCAGTACTTC.

This rearrangement joins TRBV4-2 to TRBJ2-3; 11 bases are shared with TRBD2. Germline values: CDR1 LGHNA, CDR2 YNFKEQ. The length of the CDR3 is 17 residues. The J segment lost 6 bases and the V segment lost 1 base, leaving 9 bases of the junction unmatched. The CDR3 DNA reads as TGTGCCAGCAGCCAAGGCCGTAGCGGGGGGGCGGCCGATACGCAGTATTTT. Residues: CASSQGRSGGAADTQYF.

The rearrangement links TRBV7-6 to TRBJ1-4; D is perhaps TRBD1 (6 bases). The CDR3 totals 15 residues. Germline CDR1 SGHVS, CDR2 FNYEAQ. Between the trimmed V and J ends, which lost 4 bases and 0 bases, there was a span of 9 bases. The CDR3 loop is CASSSGQSTNEKLFF. For the CDR3, the DNA is TGTGCCAGCAGCTCTGGACAGTCAACTAATGAAAAACTGTTTTTT.

The rearrangement uses TRBV6-5 and TRBJ1-5; D is unclear. The CDR3 contains 15 residues. V was shortened by 6 bases and J by 0 bases, with 12 bases between the two germline ends. CDR1 is MNHEY and CDR2 is SVGAGI in the germline V gene. The CDR3 reads CASRQKPYSNQPQHF. CDR3 nucleotides: TGTGCCAGCAGGCAGAAGCCCTATAGCAATCAGCCCCAGCATTTT.

This chain uses TRBV7-8 with TRBJ1-6; D is uncertain. V was trimmed by 6 bases and J by 5 bases, leaving 17 bases between them. The germline V gene encodes CDR1 SGHVS and CDR2 FQNEAQ. This CDR3 is built from 16 residues. CDR3 residues: CASRKGERVDNSPLHF. As DNA, the CDR3 is TGTGCCAGCAGGAAAGGAGAAAGGGTGGATAATTCACCCCTCCACTTT.

The chain links TRBV6-5 to TRBJ1-1, with D possibly matching TRBD1 (6 bases). Trimming took off 6 bases at V and 1 base at J, with 9 bases between the two ends. This CDR3 is 13 amino acids long. The V gene's germline CDR1 is MNHEY and CDR2 SVGAGI. The CDR3 loop reads CASSWGQNTEAFF. DNA of the CDR3: TGTGCCAGCAGCTGGGGACAGAACACTGAAGCTTTCTTT.